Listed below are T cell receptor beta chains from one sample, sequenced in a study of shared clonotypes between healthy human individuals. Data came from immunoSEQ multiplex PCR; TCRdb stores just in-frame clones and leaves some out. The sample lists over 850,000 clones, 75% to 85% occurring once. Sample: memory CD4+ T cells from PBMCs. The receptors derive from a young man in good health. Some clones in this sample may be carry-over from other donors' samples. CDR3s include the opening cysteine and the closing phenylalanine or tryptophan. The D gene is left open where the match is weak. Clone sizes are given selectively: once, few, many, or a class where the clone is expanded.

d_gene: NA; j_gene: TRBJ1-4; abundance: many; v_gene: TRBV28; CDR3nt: TGTGCCAGCAGTGCAGGGCTGGGTGGTGAAAAACTGTTTTTT; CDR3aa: CASSAGLGGEKLFF
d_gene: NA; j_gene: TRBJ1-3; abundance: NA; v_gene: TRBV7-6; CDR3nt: TGTGCCAGCTCAGTAGCTCTCTCTGGAAACACCATATATTTT; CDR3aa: CASSVALSGNTIYF
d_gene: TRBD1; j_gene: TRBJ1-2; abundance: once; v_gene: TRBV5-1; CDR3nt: TGCGCCAGCAGCTTGGGACAGGGGACTTATGGCTACACCTTC; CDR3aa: CASSLGQGTYGYTF
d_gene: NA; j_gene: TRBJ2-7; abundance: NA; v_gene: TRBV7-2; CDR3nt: TGTGCCAGCAGTTCGGGACGGGACTACGAGCAGTACTTC; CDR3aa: CASSSGRDYEQYF
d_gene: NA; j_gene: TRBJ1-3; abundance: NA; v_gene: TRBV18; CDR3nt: TGTGCCAGCTCACCAATAGAGCCGAACCTATCTGGAAACACCATATATTTT; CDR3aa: CASSPIEPNLSGNTIYF
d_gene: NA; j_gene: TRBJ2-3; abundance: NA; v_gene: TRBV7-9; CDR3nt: TGTGCCAGCAGCTGGGACTCTCCCGCGGATACGCAGTATTTT; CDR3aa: CASSWDSPADTQYF
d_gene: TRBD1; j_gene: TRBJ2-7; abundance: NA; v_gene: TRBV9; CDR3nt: TGTGCCAGCAGCGTGTCACAGGGGCCTGGGGAGCAGTACTTC; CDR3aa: CASSVSQGPGEQYF
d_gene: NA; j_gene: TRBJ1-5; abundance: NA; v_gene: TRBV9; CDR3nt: TGTGCCAGCAGCGTTGGGCAGTCCAATCAGCCCCAGCATTTT; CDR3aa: CASSVGQSNQPQHF
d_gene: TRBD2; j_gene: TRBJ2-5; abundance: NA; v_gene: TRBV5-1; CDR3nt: TGCGCCAGCAGCACCTCTAGCGGTGAAGAGACCCAGTACTTC; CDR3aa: CASSTSSGEETQYF
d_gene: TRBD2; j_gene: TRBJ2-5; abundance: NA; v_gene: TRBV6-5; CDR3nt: TGTGCCAGCAGGGGGACTAGCGGGAGTTTAGGGACCCAGTACTTC; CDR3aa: CASRGTSGSLGTQYF
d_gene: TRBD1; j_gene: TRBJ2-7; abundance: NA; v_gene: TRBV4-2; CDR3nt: TGTGCCAGCAGCCAACTAACGGGGACAGGCAACGAGCAGTACTTC; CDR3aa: CASSQLTGTGNEQYF
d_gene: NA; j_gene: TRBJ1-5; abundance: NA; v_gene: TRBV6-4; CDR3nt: TGTGCCAGCAGTGACTCGGGCAGGGTTGAACAGCCCCAGCATTTT; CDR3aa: CASSDSGRVEQPQHF
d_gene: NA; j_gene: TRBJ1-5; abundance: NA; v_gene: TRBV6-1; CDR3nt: TGTGCCAGCAGTGAGGGCGGTAATCAGCCCCAGCATTTT; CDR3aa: CASSEGGNQPQHF
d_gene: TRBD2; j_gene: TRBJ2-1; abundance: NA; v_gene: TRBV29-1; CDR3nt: TGCAGCGTTGGTAGGAGGGAGGGTAATGAGCAGTTCTTC; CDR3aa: CSVGRREGNEQFF
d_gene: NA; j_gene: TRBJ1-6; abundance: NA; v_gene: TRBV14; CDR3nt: TGTGCCAGCAGCCAAGGAGGGAAGGATTCACCCCTCCACTTT; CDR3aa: CASSQGGKDSPLHF
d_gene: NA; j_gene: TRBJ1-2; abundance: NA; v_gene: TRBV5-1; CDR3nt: TGCGCCAGCAGACCGTCCCAATCCTTCTATGGCTACACCTTC; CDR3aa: CASRPSQSFYGYTF
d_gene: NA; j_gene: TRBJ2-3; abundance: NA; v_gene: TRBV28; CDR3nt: TGTGCCAGCAGCGCACGAGGGGCAGATACGCAGTATTTT; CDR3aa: CASSARGADTQYF
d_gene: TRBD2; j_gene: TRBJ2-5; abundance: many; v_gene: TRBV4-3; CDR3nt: TGCGCCAGCAGCCAAGATTTGGCGGGAGCGAGCGAGACCCAGTACTTC; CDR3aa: CASSQDLAGASETQYF
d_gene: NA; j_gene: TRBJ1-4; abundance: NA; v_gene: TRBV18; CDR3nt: TGTGCCAGCTCACCACCGTCTAATGAAAAACTGTTTTTT; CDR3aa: CASSPPSNEKLFF
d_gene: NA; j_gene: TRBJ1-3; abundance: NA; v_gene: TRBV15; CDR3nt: TGTGCCACCAGCCCTTTGGACGGAAGTTCTGGAAACACCATATATTTT; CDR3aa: CATSPLDGSSGNTIYF
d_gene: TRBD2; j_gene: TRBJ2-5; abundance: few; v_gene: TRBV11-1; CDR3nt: TGTGCCAGCAGCTTAGCCACGACTAGCGGGAGTTCTTGGGAGACCCAGTACTTC; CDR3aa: CASSLATTSGSSWETQYF
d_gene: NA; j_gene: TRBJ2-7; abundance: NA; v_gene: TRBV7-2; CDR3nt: TGTGCCAGCAGCCCCCAAAGTACAGGGTTCTACGAGCAGTACTTC; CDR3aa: CASSPQSTGFYEQYF
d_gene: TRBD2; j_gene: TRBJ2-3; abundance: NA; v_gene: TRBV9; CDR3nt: TGTGCCAGCAGCCCCGAGGGGGCTAGCGGGGGTCCCCCGAATACGCAGTATTTT; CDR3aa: CASSPEGASGGPPNTQYF
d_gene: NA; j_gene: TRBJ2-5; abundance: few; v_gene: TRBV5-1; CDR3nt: TGCGCCAGCAGCTTGTCGGACAACCAAGAGACCCAGTACTTC; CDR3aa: CASSLSDNQETQYF
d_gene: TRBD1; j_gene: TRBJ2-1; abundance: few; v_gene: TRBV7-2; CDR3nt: TGTGCCAGCAGCTTAGATAGGGGGCCCTACAATGAGCAGTTCTTC; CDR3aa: CASSLDRGPYNEQFF
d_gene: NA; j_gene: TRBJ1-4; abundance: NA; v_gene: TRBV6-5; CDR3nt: TGTGCCAGCAGTACGGTGGGTCGAGGAGCCGAAAAACTGTTTTTT; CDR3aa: CASSTVGRGAEKLFF
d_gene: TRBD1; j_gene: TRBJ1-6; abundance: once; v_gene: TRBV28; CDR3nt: TGTGCCAGCAGTTTGCCTACGTACAGGGGCGGTTCACCCCTCCACTTT; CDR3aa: CASSLPTYRGGSPLHF
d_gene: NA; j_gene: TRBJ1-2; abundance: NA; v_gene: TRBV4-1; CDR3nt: TGCGCCAGCAGCCAAGAGGGGTTAGGGGGGCAGAGCTATGGCTACACCTTC; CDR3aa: CASSQEGLGGQSYGYTF
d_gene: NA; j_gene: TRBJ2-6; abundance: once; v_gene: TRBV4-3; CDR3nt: TGCGCCAGCAGCCAAGATGTAAGAGGGGTAGGGGCCAACGTCCTGACTTTC; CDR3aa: CASSQDVRGVGANVLTF
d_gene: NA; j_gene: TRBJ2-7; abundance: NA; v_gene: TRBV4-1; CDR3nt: TGCGCCAGCAGCCAAGAGAGGCAGGGGACCTACGAGCAGTACTTC; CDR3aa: CASSQERQGTYEQYF
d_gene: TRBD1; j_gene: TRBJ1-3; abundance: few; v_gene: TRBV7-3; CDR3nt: TGTGCCAGCAGCTCACCGGGACAGGGGGCTAGAAACACCATATATTTT; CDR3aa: CASSSPGQGARNTIYF
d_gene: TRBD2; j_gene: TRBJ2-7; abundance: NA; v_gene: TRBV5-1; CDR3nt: TGCGCCAGCAGCTTGACCATAGCGGGAGGCTTCCACGAGCAGTACTTC; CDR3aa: CASSLTIAGGFHEQYF
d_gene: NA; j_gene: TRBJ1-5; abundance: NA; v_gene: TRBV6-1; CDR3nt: TGTGCCAGCAGTGAAGCTGGGGGATATAGCAATCAGCCCCAGCATTTT; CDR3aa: CASSEAGGYSNQPQHF
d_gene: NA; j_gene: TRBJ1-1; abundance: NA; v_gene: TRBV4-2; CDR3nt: TGTGCCAGCAGCCAAGATCGGGCAGGGAGGAACACTGAAGCTTTCTTT; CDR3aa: CASSQDRAGRNTEAFF
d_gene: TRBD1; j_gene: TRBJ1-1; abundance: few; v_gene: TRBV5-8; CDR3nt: TGTGCCAGCAGCCCGGAGGGGACAGTGTATGAAGCTTTCTTT; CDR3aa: CASSPEGTVYEAFF
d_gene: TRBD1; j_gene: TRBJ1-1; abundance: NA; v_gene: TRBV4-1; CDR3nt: TGCGCCAGCAGCCAAGCGGACAGGGGCATGGACACTGAAGCTTTCTTT; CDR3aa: CASSQADRGMDTEAFF
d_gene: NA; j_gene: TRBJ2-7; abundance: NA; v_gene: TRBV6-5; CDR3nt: TGTGCCAGCAGTTACTCGGGGAGGCAGTACGAGCAGTACTTC; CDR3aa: CASSYSGRQYEQYF